Listed below are T cell receptor beta chains from one sample, sequenced in a study of blood T cell repertoires in COVID-19. Profiled with immunoSEQ multiplex PCR; TCRdb holds only in-frame clones, not every one. Of 250,000 to 350,000 clones in the sample, roughly 90% were seen once. Input material: peripheral blood. These receptors were obtained from a middle-aged woman who had recovered from COVID-19. Each CDR3 is given with its conserved first and last residue. A D gene is named only where the DNA matches it firmly. Clone size is shown for a subset of rows, as once, few, many or a class of expanded clone.

D | length | J | size | V | DNA | CDR3
- | 16 | TRBJ2-1 | - | TRBV27 | TGTGCCAGCAGTACCACAGGGGGGGGCTCCTACAATGAGCAGTTCTTC | CASSTTGGGSYNEQFF
- | 16 | TRBJ2-1 | - | TRBV28 | TGTGCCAGCAGTGTTATGGGTGCGGGGATTGAGGATGAGCAGTTCTTC | CASSVMGAGIEDEQFF
- | 15 | TRBJ2-3 | once | TRBV7-7 | TGTGCTAGCAGCTCGGGACTTACCAATACAGATACGCAGTATTTT | CASSSGLTNTDTQYF
- | 12 | TRBJ1-4 | - | TRBV11-2 | TGTGCCAGCAGCCGCGGGGATGTCAGACTGTTTTTT | CASSRGDVRLFF
- | 14 | TRBJ2-2 | - | TRBV21-1 | TGTGCCAGCAACAGACAGGGTCCCACCGGGGAGCTGTTTTTT | CASNRQGPTGELFF
TRBD2 | 18 | TRBJ2-1 | - | TRBV6-1 | TGTGCCAGCAGTGAAGATGGACTAGCGGGAGTGTCCCCCAATGAGCAGTTCTTC | CASSEDGLAGVSPNEQFF
TRBD2 | 15 | TRBJ2-7 | - | TRBV28 | TGTGCCAGCAGTTTGCGGGGGGCCTATCCCTACGAGCAGTACTTC | CASSLRGAYPYEQYF
TRBD1 | 16 | TRBJ1-5 | - | TRBV3-1/TRBV3-2 | TGTGCCAGCAGCCCCAGCTGGACAGGAAGCAATCAGCCCCAGCATTTT | CASSPSWTGSNQPQHF
- | 13 | TRBJ2-7 | - | TRBV3-1/TRBV3-2 | TGTGCCAGCAGCCAAGAAGTATCCGGAGGACAGTACTTC | CASSQEVSGGQYF
- | 12 | TRBJ2-7 | - | TRBV30 | TGTGCCCGACTGCGGTCCTCCTACGAGCAGTACTTC | CARLRSSYEQYF
- | 15 | TRBJ1-4 | - | TRBV5-1 | TGCGCCAGCAGCTTGTTCGGGAACGGGGATGAAAAACTGTTTTTT | CASSLFGNGDEKLFF
TRBD2 | 17 | TRBJ2-1 | - | TRBV27 | TGTGCCAGCAGTTTATCGGGGCTAGCGGGAGGCTACAATGAGCAGTTCTTC | CASSLSGLAGGYNEQFF
- | 16 | TRBJ1-6 | - | TRBV9 | TGTGCCAGCAGCGTAGAAGGGACACTTCGTAATTCACCCCTCCACTTT | CASSVEGTLRNSPLHF
- | 14 | TRBJ2-1 | - | TRBV27 | TGTGCCAGCGGCCCAGGGGGGCGCTACAATGAGCAGTTCTTC | CASGPGGRYNEQFF
- | 14 | TRBJ1-1 | - | TRBV29-1 | TGCAGCGTTGGGGGGGGGTATGCGGACACTGAAGCTTTCTTT | CSVGGGYADTEAFF
- | 13 | TRBJ2-1 | once | TRBV27 | TGTGCCAGCAGTTTGGGTCGGGTCGATGAGCAGTTCTTC | CASSLGRVDEQFF
- | 16 | TRBJ1-3 | - | TRBV15 | TGTGCCACCAGCAGAGGAAGAAAGAACGGGGGAAACACCATATATTTT | CATSRGRKNGGNTIYF
- | 17 | TRBJ2-7 | - | TRBV15 | TGTGCCACCAGCAGAGATCGGTCTGTGGGGCAATCCTACGAGCAGTACTTC | CATSRDRSVGQSYEQYF
TRBD2 | 17 | TRBJ2-1 | - | TRBV29-1 | TGCAGCGTTGAAGATCGGTTGACTAGCGGGCCCTACAATGAGCAGTTCTTC | CSVEDRLTSGPYNEQFF
TRBD2 | 16 | TRBJ2-1 | - | TRBV7-8 | TGTGCCAGCACCGGGATGCGAGCGGGGGCCTACAATGAGCAGTTCTTC | CASTGMRAGAYNEQFF
- | 17 | TRBJ1-5 | - | TRBV6-4 | TGTGCCAGCAGTGACTCGAGTGAACGGTATAGCAATCAGCCCCAGCATTTT | CASSDSSERYSNQPQHF
TRBD1 | 15 | TRBJ1-2 | - | TRBV28 | TGTGCCAGCAGTTCCCGACAGGGGGCGGTGGAGGGCTACACCTTC | CASSSRQGAVEGYTF
- | 17 | TRBJ1-3 | - | TRBV7-2 | TGTGCCAGCAGCTTGCAAGGGGAAACCCTCTGGGGAAACACCATATATTTT | CASSLQGETLWGNTIYF
- | 18 | TRBJ2-1 | - | TRBV4-1 | TGCGCCAGCAGCCAAGATTTGTCGACACTGCCGTCTTACAATGAGCAGTTCTTC | CASSQDLSTLPSYNEQFF
- | 16 | TRBJ2-2 | - | TRBV5-1 | - | CASSFGPGEKPGELFF
- | 11 | TRBJ2-3 | once | TRBV7-2 | TGTGCCAGCCGACTCACAGATACGCAGTATTTT | CASRLTDTQYF
TRBD1 | 14 | TRBJ1-1 | - | TRBV24-1 | TGTGCCACCAGTTCTACAGGGGGGAACACTGAAGCTTTCTTT | CATSSTGGNTEAFF
TRBD2 | 15 | TRBJ2-3 | once | TRBV5-1 | TGCGCCAGCAGCACCTTAGCGGGATCCACAGATACGCAGTATTTT | CASSTLAGSTDTQYF
TRBD2 | 19 | TRBJ2-1 | - | TRBV6-1 | TGTGCCAGCAGTGGACGACTAGCGGGAGGGCCCGGCTCCTACAATGAGCAGTTCTTC | CASSGRLAGGPGSYNEQFF
- | 14 | TRBJ2-3 | once | TRBV5-4 | TGTGCCAGCAGCTTGGAGGACTCCTTTGATACGCAGTATTTT | CASSLEDSFDTQYF
TRBD2 | 16 | TRBJ2-1 | - | TRBV5-5 | TGTGCCAGCACCCTTCTGATAGCGGGAGGGCAGAATGAGCAGTTCTTC | CASTLLIAGGQNEQFF
TRBD1 | 15 | TRBJ1-2 | - | TRBV25-1 | TGTGCCAGCAGTGGGACGGACAGGGCAGACTATGGCTACACCTTC | CASSGTDRADYGYTF
TRBD2 | 17 | TRBJ2-1 | - | TRBV7-3 | TGTGCCAGCAGCTCTAGACTAGCGGGGGCTTCCTACAATGAGCAGTTCTTC | CASSSRLAGASYNEQFF
TRBD2 | 14 | TRBJ2-7 | - | TRBV19 | TGTGCCAGTAGCAGACTAGCGGGGTTATACGAGCAGTACTTC | CASSRLAGLYEQYF
TRBD1 | 14 | TRBJ2-7 | once | TRBV30 | TGTGCCTGGAAAAAAGGACAGGGGGCATACGAGCAGTACTTC | CAWKKGQGAYEQYF
- | 15 | TRBJ1-1 | - | TRBV2 | TGTGCCAGCAACCCCGATTCGACAGCGAACACTGAAGCTTTCTTT | CASNPDSTANTEAFF
TRBD2 | 14 | TRBJ2-7 | - | TRBV7-9 | TGTGCCAGCAGCTCGACTAGCGGCTCCTACGAGCAGTACTTC | CASSSTSGSYEQYF
- | 15 | TRBJ1-1 | - | TRBV6-5 | TGTGCCAGCAGTCCCCAAGGGGATCTGAACACTGAAGCTTTCTTT | CASSPQGDLNTEAFF
- | 13 | TRBJ2-3 | - | TRBV7-3 | TGTGCCAGCAGCGCGGCCAACACAGATACGCAGTATTTT | CASSAANTDTQYF
- | 14 | TRBJ1-5 | - | TRBV9 | TGTGCCAGCAGCGTTACTGATAGCAATCAGCCCCAGCATTTT | CASSVTDSNQPQHF
TRBD2 | 15 | TRBJ2-7 | - | TRBV2 | TGTGCCAGCAGTCGGAGTACTAGCGGGAGGGGCGAGCAGTACTTC | CASSRSTSGRGEQYF
- | 15 | TRBJ1-1 | once | TRBV28 | TGTGCCAGCAGTGGGGGGGACAAGCGGGGCACTGAAGCTTTCTTT | CASSGGDKRGTEAFF
- | 14 | TRBJ2-7 | - | TRBV19 | TGTGCCAGCTCCCCGCAGGCGGACAACTACGAGCAGTACTTC | CASSPQADNYEQYF
TRBD2 | 15 | TRBJ2-1 | - | TRBV28 | TGTGCCAGCAGCGCAGCGGGAGGATTCTACAATGAGCAGTTCTTC | CASSAAGGFYNEQFF
TRBD2 | 16 | TRBJ2-1 | - | TRBV6-1 | TGTGCCAGCAGTGAATTCTGGGCTAGCGGGAGTTATGAGCAGTTCTTC | CASSEFWASGSYEQFF